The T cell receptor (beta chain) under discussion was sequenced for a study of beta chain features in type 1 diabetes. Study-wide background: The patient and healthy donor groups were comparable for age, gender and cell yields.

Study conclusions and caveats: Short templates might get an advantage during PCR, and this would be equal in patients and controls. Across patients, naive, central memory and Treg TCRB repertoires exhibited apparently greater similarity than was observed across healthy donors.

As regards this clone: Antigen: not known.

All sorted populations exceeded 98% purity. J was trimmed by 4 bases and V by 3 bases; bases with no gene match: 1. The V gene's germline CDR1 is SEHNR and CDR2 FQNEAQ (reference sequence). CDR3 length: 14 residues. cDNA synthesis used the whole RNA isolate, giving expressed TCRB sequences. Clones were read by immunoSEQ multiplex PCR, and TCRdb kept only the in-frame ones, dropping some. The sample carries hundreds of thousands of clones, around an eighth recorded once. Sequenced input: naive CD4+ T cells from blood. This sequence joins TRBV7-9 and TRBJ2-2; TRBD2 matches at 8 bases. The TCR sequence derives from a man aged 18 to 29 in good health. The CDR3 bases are TGTGCCAGCAGCTTGCTAGCGGGCACCGGGGAGCTGTTTTTT. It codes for CASSLLAGTGELFF.